The clone carrying this T cell receptor beta chain was recorded at least ten times. The CDR3 runs 15 residues. V was cut by 6 bases and J by 6 bases, with 15 bases left in between. The germline V gene has CDR1 MDHEN and CDR2 SYDVKM. Assay used: immunoSEQ multiplex PCR; TCRdb lists only in-frame clones, some missing. The sample carries under 500,000 clones, approximately 90% recorded once. This entry comes from a study of blood T cell repertoires in COVID-19. Overall study: T cells, B-cell-depleted T cells, or PBMCs supplied cDNA or gDNA.

This clonotype was obtained from a woman in her twenties or thirties with acute or convalescent COVID-19. Sequenced: peripheral blood. The chain is built from TRBV28 and TRBJ1-6; tentative D call: TRBD1 (6 bases). The CDR3 DNA reads as TGTGCCAGCAGCACCGCAGGGGCTGGTAATTCACCCCTCCACTTT. Its protein product is CASSTAGAGNSPLHF.